This T cell receptor beta chain comes out of a study of PD-L1 blockade in urothelial cancer. This clone was recorded only once. Time point here: pretreatment peripheral blood. Data came from immunoSEQ multiplex PCR; TCRdb stores just in-frame clones and leaves some out. The table lists tens of thousands of clones, roughly 84% of them singletons. CDR1 is SNHLY and CDR2 is FYNNEI in the germline V gene. V dropped 4 bases and J dropped 10; count of bases not matched to a gene: 7. CDR3 length equals 15 residues. The specimen comprised PBMCs, sampled around atezolizumab (anti-PD-L1) treatment. The V call is TRBV2, the J call TRBJ2-1; TRBD2 matches at 13 bases. This clonotype was obtained from a man aged 60 to 75 with urothelial cancer. In DNA, the CDR3 is TGTGCCAGCAGTGTTAGACTAGCGGGGGGAGACGAGCAGTTCTTC. It translates to CASSVRLAGGDEQFF.